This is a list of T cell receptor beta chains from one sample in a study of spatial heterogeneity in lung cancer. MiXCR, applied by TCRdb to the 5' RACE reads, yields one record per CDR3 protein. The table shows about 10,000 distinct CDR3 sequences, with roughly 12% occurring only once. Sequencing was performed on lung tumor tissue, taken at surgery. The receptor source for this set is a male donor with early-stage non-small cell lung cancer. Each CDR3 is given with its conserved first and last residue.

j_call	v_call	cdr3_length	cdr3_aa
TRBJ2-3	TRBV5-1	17	CASSTGTSGSGTDTQYF
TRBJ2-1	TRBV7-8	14	CASSLFSADNEQFF
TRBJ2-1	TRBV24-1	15	CATSDPGQGGNEQFF
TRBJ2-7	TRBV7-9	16	CASSYALPAAGHEQYF
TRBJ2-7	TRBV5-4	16	CASTKTGERISYEQYF
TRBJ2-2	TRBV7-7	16	CASSLASFPAAGELFF
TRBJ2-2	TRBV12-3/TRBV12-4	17	CASTLGQAGAGTGELFF
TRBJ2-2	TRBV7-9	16	CASSLTSGRITGELFF
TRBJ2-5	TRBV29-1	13	CSVEGQDIGTQYF
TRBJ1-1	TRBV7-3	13	CASSSDMNTEAFF
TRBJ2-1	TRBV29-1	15	CSVAKGPQSYNEQFF
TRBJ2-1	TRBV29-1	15	CSVPDPSRSYNEQFF
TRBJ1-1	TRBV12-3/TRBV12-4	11	CASSEGTRAFF
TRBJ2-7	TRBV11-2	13	CASSRTQGYEQYF
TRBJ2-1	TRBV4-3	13	CASSQEGGNEQFF
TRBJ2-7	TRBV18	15	CASSHSRTGRDEQYF
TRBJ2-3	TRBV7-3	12	CASSSSTDTQYF
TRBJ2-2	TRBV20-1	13	CSGIGGNTGELFF
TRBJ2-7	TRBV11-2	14	CASSPSGKPHEQYF
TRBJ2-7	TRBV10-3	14	CAISEGDRKYEQYF
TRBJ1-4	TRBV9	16	CASSVAPTTGNEKLFF
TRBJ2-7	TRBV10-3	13	CANTGTGGSEQYF
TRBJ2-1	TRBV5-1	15	CASSLDVFSYNEQFF
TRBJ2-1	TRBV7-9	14	CAVTVQSSYNEQFF
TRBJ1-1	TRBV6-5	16	CASSYSGTRTNTEAFF
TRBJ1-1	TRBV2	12	CASRGRGQVAFF
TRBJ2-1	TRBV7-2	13	CASSRTSLGEQFF
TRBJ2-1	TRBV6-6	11	CASSQTNEQFF
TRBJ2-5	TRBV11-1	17	CASSLARAGGIQETQYF
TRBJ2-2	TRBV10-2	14	CASGQGARTGELFF
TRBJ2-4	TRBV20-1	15	CSARVEGEGKNIQYF
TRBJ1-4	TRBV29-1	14	CSVVVGQGNEKLFF
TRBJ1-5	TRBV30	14	CACMDRGGNQPQHF
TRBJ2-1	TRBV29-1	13	CSAGDPWSNEQFF
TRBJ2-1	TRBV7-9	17	CASSHGTSGRALTEQFF
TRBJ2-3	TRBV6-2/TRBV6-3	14	CASSSRYGADTQYF
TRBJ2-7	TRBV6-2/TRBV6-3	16	CASSRGTLPDPYEQYF
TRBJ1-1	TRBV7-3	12	CASTQENTEAFF
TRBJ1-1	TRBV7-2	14	CASSLGDSDTEAFF
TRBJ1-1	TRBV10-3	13	CAISEDPDTEAFF
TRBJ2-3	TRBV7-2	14	CASSLAWGTDTQYF
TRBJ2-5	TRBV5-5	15	CASNQWGRGGETQYF
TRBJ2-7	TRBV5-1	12	CASSWGGTEQYF
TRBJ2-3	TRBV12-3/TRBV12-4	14	CASSPSLGLDTQYF
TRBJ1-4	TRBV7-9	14	CASSLTVNGEKLFF
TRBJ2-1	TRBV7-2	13	CASSLAGGNEQFF
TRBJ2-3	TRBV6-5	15	CASSYSLAGADTQYF
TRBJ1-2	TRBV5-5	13	CASSLYQGGGYTF
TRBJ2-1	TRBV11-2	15	CASSLSDSSYNEQFF
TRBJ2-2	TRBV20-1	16	CSASPGGARATGELFF
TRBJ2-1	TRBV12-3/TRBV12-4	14	CASSLAQTRSEQFF
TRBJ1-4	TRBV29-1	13	CSVSRETNEKLFF
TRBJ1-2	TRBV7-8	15	CASSEGTGTNYGYTF
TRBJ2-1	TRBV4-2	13	CASSQGQWNEQFF
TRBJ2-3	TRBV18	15	CASSPDRGASDTQYF
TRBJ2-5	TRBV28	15	CASSAGTAPWETQYF
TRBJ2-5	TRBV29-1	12	CSVKVSQETQYF
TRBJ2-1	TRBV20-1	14	CSASRTSGNGEQFF
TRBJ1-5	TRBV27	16	CASSATRMKGNQPQHF
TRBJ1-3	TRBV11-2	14	CASSLANRGNTIYF